These T cell receptor beta chains were read from a single sample in a study of shared clonotypes between healthy human individuals. The protocol was immunoSEQ multiplex PCR, while the TCRdb copy is restricted to in-frame clones and leaves out a portion. The sample includes about 820,000 clones, nearly 95% of them seen just once. Sequencing was carried out using naive CD8+ T cells sorted from blood. Receptors originate from a man aged 25-45 years in good health. Each CDR3 is given with its conserved first and last residue. D genes are given only for firm matches. Part of the rows lack a size; the others show once, few, many or a class for expanded clones.

CDR3 protein: CASSYLADTYEQYF
CDR3 DNA: TGTGCCAGCAGTTACTTAGCAGATACCTACGAGCAGTACTTC
clone size: .
V gene: TRBV6-5
D gene: .
J gene: TRBJ2-7

CDR3 protein: CASSAGTESTDTQYF
CDR3 DNA: TGTGCCAGCAGCGCCGGGACTGAGAGCACAGATACGCAGTATTTT
clone size: .
V gene: TRBV28
D gene: .
J gene: TRBJ2-3

CDR3 protein: CASTDSSYEQYF
CDR3 DNA: TGTGCCAGCACCGATTCCTCGTACGAGCAGTACTTC
clone size: few
V gene: TRBV6-5
D gene: .
J gene: TRBJ2-7

CDR3 protein: CASSFRQGGQPQHF
CDR3 DNA: TGTGCCAGCAGCTTTAGACAGGGCGGACAGCCCCAGCATTTT
clone size: .
V gene: TRBV13
D gene: TRBD1
J gene: TRBJ1-5

CDR3 protein: CASSPAPLGSPLHF
CDR3 DNA: TGTGCCAGCAGTCCAGCCCCACTGGGGTCACCCCTCCACTTT
clone size: .
V gene: TRBV27
D gene: .
J gene: TRBJ1-6

CDR3 protein: CASSHGPTYEQYF
CDR3 DNA: TGTGCCAGCAGCCACGGACCCACCTACGAGCAGTACTTC
clone size: .
V gene: TRBV7-9
D gene: .
J gene: TRBJ2-7

CDR3 protein: CASRVTVITTEAFF
CDR3 DNA: TGTGCCAGCAGGGTGACAGTTATTACCACTGAAGCTTTCTTT
clone size: few
V gene: TRBV28
D gene: .
J gene: TRBJ1-1

CDR3 protein: CASNPGQGAYNEQFF
CDR3 DNA: TGTGCCAGCAACCCGGGACAGGGGGCTTACAATGAGCAGTTCTTC
clone size: .
V gene: TRBV27
D gene: TRBD1
J gene: TRBJ2-1

CDR3 protein: CASSQGRLGSYEQYF
CDR3 DNA: TGCGCCAGCAGCCAAGGACGGCTAGGCTCCTACGAGCAGTACTTC
clone size: .
V gene: TRBV4-1
D gene: .
J gene: TRBJ2-7

CDR3 protein: CASSEEGASTEAFF
CDR3 DNA: TGTGCCAGTAGTGAGGAGGGGGCATCCACTGAAGCTTTCTTT
clone size: .
V gene: TRBV19
D gene: TRBD1
J gene: TRBJ1-1

CDR3 protein: CASSTYLTENEKLFF
CDR3 DNA: TGTGCCAGCAGCACCTACCTGACCGAGAATGAAAAACTGTTTTTT
clone size: once
V gene: TRBV5-5
D gene: .
J gene: TRBJ1-4

CDR3 protein: CASSYSNSYEQYF
CDR3 DNA: TGTGCCAGCAGCTACAGTAACTCCTACGAGCAGTACTTC
clone size: once
V gene: TRBV27
D gene: .
J gene: TRBJ2-7

CDR3 protein: CASSIPYSGGNNEQFF
CDR3 DNA: TGTGCCAGTAGTATCCCCTATTCTGGAGGGAACAATGAGCAGTTCTTC
clone size: .
V gene: TRBV19
D gene: .
J gene: TRBJ2-1

CDR3 protein: CASSPRQGRGSYEQYF
CDR3 DNA: TGTGCCAGCAGCCCCCGACAGGGGAGGGGATCCTACGAGCAGTACTTC
clone size: .
V gene: TRBV5-5
D gene: .
J gene: TRBJ2-7

CDR3 protein: CASSGWERRTEAFF
CDR3 DNA: TGTGCCAGCAGCGGGTGGGAAAGAAGGACTGAAGCTTTCTTT
clone size: .
V gene: TRBV13
D gene: .
J gene: TRBJ1-1

CDR3 protein: CASSLLGLGRNTGELFF
CDR3 DNA: TGTGCCAGCAGTTTATTAGGCCTAGGACGTAACACCGGGGAGCTGTTTTTT
clone size: .
V gene: TRBV28
D gene: .
J gene: TRBJ2-2

CDR3 protein: CATTVGQGYDEQYF
CDR3 DNA: TGTGCCACCACCGTCGGGCAGGGCTACGACGAGCAGTACTTC
clone size: .
V gene: TRBV13
D gene: .
J gene: TRBJ2-7